This TCR beta chain was found in a study of PD-L1 blockade in urothelial cancer. At the level of the study: Analyses were performed on blood at 3 weeks after treatment start (the second dose) and at 6 weeks. The study recovered a median of 141,255 T cells per blood sample. Overall study findings and caveats: Patients who had durable benefit saw their tumor-associated blood clones expand more at 3 weeks.

Details on this clone: The antigen is undetermined.

Trimming cost V 3 bases and J 4 bases, with 14 bases left between them. The germline CDR1 and CDR2 sequences are SNHLY and FYNNEI. This CDR3 has 15 residues. The time point denotes: peripheral blood 6 weeks after treatment start. Sequencing was performed with immunoSEQ multiplex PCR; in TCRdb, only in-frame clones are kept and a portion is missing. The sample yields 35,000 to 40,000 clones, about 86% seen once. The clonotype originates from a man in his sixties with urothelial cancer. The sample here was PBMCs, taken around atezolizumab (anti-PD-L1) treatment. This chain links TRBV2 with TRBJ2-3; the D gene is possibly TRBD2 (6 bases). DNA of the CDR3: TGTGCCAGCAGTGAGGACGGGAGTGGGTCAGATACGCAGTATTTT. Its translation: CASSEDGSGSDTQYF.